What follows are 2 T cell receptor beta chains derived from one specimen sequenced in a study of Ad26.COV2.S vaccination and SARS-CoV-2 variants. TCRdb's table, derived via immunoSEQ multiplex PCR, lists solely in-frame clones and lacks some. The sample shows 200,000 to 300,000 clones, 70% to 90% of them seen only once. Treatment noted: around 19 received Ad26.COV2.S at low or high dose, single or two shots; about 5 received placebo; per-sample allocation not given. Vaccine and placebo recipients were sampled on day 63 after the first injection. The material sequenced was peripheral blood, taken in a trial of Ad26.COV2.S vaccine versus placebo. The receptors were gathered from a person aged 18-65 years who received the Ad26.COV2.S COVID-19 vaccine or a placebo.

The chain couples TRBV5-1 to TRBJ2-7; 11 bases line up with TRBD2. Germline V gives CDR1 SGHRS, CDR2 YFSETQ. V was pared by 4 bases and J by 5 bases, with 14 bases of the junction left unmatched. CDR3 length equals 17 residues. CDR3 DNA sequence: TGCGCCAGCAGCCTACCCCCCCTAGCGGGAGGACCCAACGAGCAGTACTTC. Amino acid sequence: CASSLPPLAGGPNEQYF.

The CDR3, as DNA: TGTGCCAGCTCACCACTTAGGGATGCTTCCACTGAAGCTTTCTTT. It yields the protein CASSPLRDASTEAFF. This chain joins TRBV18 and TRBJ1-1; D remains ambiguous. V was trimmed by 1 base and J by 4 bases, leaving 13 bases between them. Germline V gene lookup returns CDR1 KGHSH and CDR2 LQKENI. The length of the CDR3 is 15 residues. The full variable domain, with the rest looked up from reference TRBV18 and TRBJ1-1, is NAGVMQNPRHLVRRRGQEARLRCSPMKGHSHVYWYRQLPEEGLKFMVYLQKENIIDESGMPKERFSAEFPKEGPSILRIQQVVRGDSAAYFCASSPLRDASTEAFFGQGTRLTVV.